This is a list of T cell receptor beta chains from one sample in a study of T-cell memory formation after mild COVID-19. TCRdb called the 5' RACE reads again in MiXCR, with one record for every CDR3 protein. The repertoire includes about 600,000 distinct CDR3 sequences, 20% to 25% of them detected once, and approximately 8.4% sits in the top ten. The sample was PBMCs or a T cell subset sorted from them (not recorded which). The receptors shown here come from an adult woman who had mild COVID-19 (a few samples of this study predate the infection). Cell type and time point are not known. Each CDR3 is given with its conserved first and last residue. The D gene is left open where the match is weak. Clone size, where shown, is once, few, many, or a class for clones that have expanded.

v_call	j_call	d_call	clone_size	cdr3_nt	cdr3_aa
TRBV7-9	TRBJ1-1	NA	once	TGTGCCAGCAGGTTCGGGACACACAAAACTGAAGCTTTCTTT	CASRFGTHKTEAFF
TRBV12-3/TRBV12-4	TRBJ2-1	NA	many	TGTGCCAGCAGTTTAAAGGTAGGGCCAGGGTACAATGAGCAGTTCTTC	CASSLKVGPGYNEQFF
TRBV4-1	TRBJ1-1	TRBD1	NA	TGCGCCAGCAGCCACCCGGACAGGCTGAGCACTGAAGCTTTCTTT	CASSHPDRLSTEAFF
TRBV20-1	TRBJ1-2	NA	NA	TGCAGTGCTAGAAGGGGTAGGGAGTATGGCTACACCTTC	CSARRGREYGYTF
TRBV5-1	TRBJ2-7	NA	NA	TGCGCCAGCAGCTTGGCGGGGGGCCGCTACGAGCAGTACTTC	CASSLAGGRYEQYF
TRBV30	TRBJ2-3	NA	NA	TGTGCCTGGAGGGAAGGATTCTTGGGAGGGTATTTT	CAWREGFLGGYF
TRBV24-1	TRBJ2-7	NA	NA	TGTGCCACCAGTGATAACAGGAGGTTGCGCTACGAGCAGTACTTC	CATSDNRRLRYEQYF
TRBV5-6	TRBJ2-5	NA	NA	TGTGCCAGCAGCGATGGCGGCCAAGAGACCCAGTACTTC	CASSDGGQETQYF
TRBV7-9	TRBJ1-2	TRBD1	NA	TGTGCCAGCACCTACTTAGAGGGGGCAGATGGCTACACCTTC	CASTYLEGADGYTF
TRBV10-3	TRBJ1-1	NA	once	TGTGCCATAAGCCACCGGGACCAGAACACTGAAGCTTTCTTT	CAISHRDQNTEAFF
TRBV7-9	TRBJ2-7	TRBD1	NA	TGTGCCAGCAGCCGAGGGACAGGGAACAGGTACGAGCAGTACTTC	CASSRGTGNRYEQYF
TRBV5-6	TRBJ2-7	NA	NA	TGTGCCAGCAGCTTCATCAACGAGCAGTACTTC	CASSFINEQYF
TRBV12-3/TRBV12-4	TRBJ1-2	NA	NA	TGTGCCAGCAGTTTAGCACAGGGAAATGGCTACACCTTC	CASSLAQGNGYTF
TRBV3-1	TRBJ2-1	TRBD2	many	TGTGCCAGCAGCCAAGCTTGGGCTAGCGGGGAGCAGTTCTTC	CASSQAWASGEQFF
TRBV3-1	TRBJ2-7	TRBD2	few	TGTGCCAGCAGCCAAGTTTCAGCGGGGCCGGGCTACGAGCAGTACTTC	CASSQVSAGPGYEQYF
TRBV6-1	TRBJ2-7	NA	NA	TGTGCCAGCAGTGAAGGAGGCGAGCAGTACTTC	CASSEGGEQYF
TRBV7-9	TRBJ2-7	NA	NA	TGTGCCAGCAGCCCCCGGGCCCCCACCGACTACGAGCAGTACTTC	CASSPRAPTDYEQYF
TRBV12-3/TRBV12-4	TRBJ1-1	NA	few	TGTGCCAGCAGCTCAGGACAGATCGCTGAAGCTTTCTTT	CASSSGQIAEAFF
TRBV5-1	TRBJ2-5	TRBD1	NA	TGCGCCAGCAGCTACGGACAGGGGACGGAGACCCAGTACTTC	CASSYGQGTETQYF
TRBV5-1	TRBJ2-1	TRBD2	NA	TGCGCCAGCAGCTTGGTCACGGGGGGCTCCTACAATGAGCAGTTCTTC	CASSLVTGGSYNEQFF
TRBV7-8	TRBJ1-2	NA	NA	TGTGCCAGCAGCAAAGACACTGAAGATGGCTACACCTTC	CASSKDTEDGYTF
TRBV20-1	TRBJ2-7	TRBD2	few	TGCAGTGCTAGAGGGAGTAGCGGGAGAACGGACGAGCAGTACTTC	CSARGSSGRTDEQYF
TRBV6-5	TRBJ1-5	NA	few	TGTGCCAGCAGTTACTCGAAGGGAACGGAACAGCCCCAGCATTTT	CASSYSKGTEQPQHF
TRBV2	TRBJ2-5	NA	NA	TGTGCCAGCAGCGAACGGGCACAGGCCCAACCCAGGGACTTC	CASSERAQAQPRDF
TRBV7-2	TRBJ2-1	TRBD2	few	TGTGCCAGCAGCTTAGTAGCCTTGTTAGCGGGGAGCTCCTACAATGAGCAGTTCTTC	CASSLVALLAGSSYNEQFF
TRBV18	TRBJ2-3	NA	NA	TGTGCCAGCTCAAATTCGGGGGCCACAGATACGCAGTATTTT	CASSNSGATDTQYF
TRBV2	TRBJ2-7	TRBD1	few	TGTGCCAGCAACACAGGGGGTGGCTACGAGCAGTACTTC	CASNTGGGYEQYF
TRBV12-3/TRBV12-4	TRBJ2-5	NA	NA	TGTGCCAGCAGTCAAGCAGGGGGAGGGACCCAGTACTTC	CASSQAGGGTQYF
TRBV7-9	TRBJ2-7	TRBD2	few	TGTGCCAGCAGCTTAGCCCGGGGACTAGCGGGAGACGAGCAGTACTTC	CASSLARGLAGDEQYF
TRBV7-7	TRBJ2-1	NA	NA	TGTGCTAGCAGTCCCGGGACGGGGGTGGGCGATGAGCAGTTCTTC	CASSPGTGVGDEQFF
TRBV5-1	TRBJ2-7	NA	NA	TGCGCCAGCAGCTTGGTTGGGGGTGAGGAGCAGTACTTC	CASSLVGGEEQYF
TRBV5-1	TRBJ2-1	TRBD2	few	TGCGCCAGCAGCTTTAGCGGGGATCCCAACAATGAGCAGTTCTTC	CASSFSGDPNNEQFF
TRBV7-3	TRBJ2-1	TRBD2	NA	TGTGCCAGCAGCTTAAGCGGGAGAGTCAATGAGCAGTTCTTC	CASSLSGRVNEQFF
TRBV29-1	TRBJ2-7	TRBD2	NA	TGCAGCGTAAGGGGACTAGCGGGGCGAGGGTCCTACGAGCAGTACTTC	CSVRGLAGRGSYEQYF
TRBV20-1	TRBJ2-3	NA	NA	TGCAGTGCTACTGGACAGTTTACAGATACGCAGTATTTT	CSATGQFTDTQYF
TRBV14	TRBJ2-7	NA	few	TGTGCCAGCAGCCAAGTAATGGGAGATCCCTACTACGAGCAGTACTTC	CASSQVMGDPYYEQYF
TRBV6-5	TRBJ2-1	TRBD2	few	TGTGCCAGCACCCCCGGGGGGGAGCATTATTTGGGGCAGTTCTTC	CASTPGGEHYLGQFF
TRBV9	TRBJ2-1	TRBD2	NA	TGTGCCAGCAGCGTAGGTACAGCGGGGGCCAGCTCCTACAATGAGCAGTTCTTC	CASSVGTAGASSYNEQFF
TRBV12-3/TRBV12-4	TRBJ2-7	NA	NA	TGTGCCAGCAGTCCTCAGGTTACCTACGAGCAGTACTTC	CASSPQVTYEQYF
TRBV4-1	TRBJ2-1	NA	NA	TGCGCCAGCAGCCAAGGTTGGGGGCCTTCCTACAATGAGCAGTTCTTC	CASSQGWGPSYNEQFF
TRBV5-1	TRBJ2-7	NA	few	TGCGCCAGCAGCTTGGGCCACGGGGTCTACGAGCAGTACTTC	CASSLGHGVYEQYF
TRBV20-1	TRBJ2-3	NA	NA	TGCAGTGCTAGAGTCGGACCTGCGACAGATACGCAGTATTTT	CSARVGPATDTQYF
TRBV25-1	TRBJ2-7	NA	many	TGTGCCAGCAGTGAAGTTGGGGTCCACGAGCAGTACTTC	CASSEVGVHEQYF
TRBV29-1	TRBJ1-1	NA	NA	TGCAGCGTCAGCCCTGGGGTGGGCACTGAAGCTTTCTTT	CSVSPGVGTEAFF
TRBV7-9	TRBJ2-1	TRBD2	NA	TGTGCCAGCAGCTTAGGGGCGCTAGCGGCCTACAATGAGCAGTTCTTC	CASSLGALAAYNEQFF
TRBV12-1	TRBJ2-3	NA	few	TGTGCCAGCAGCACCCCAAGGGCGTTTAGCACAGATACGCAGTATTTT	CASSTPRAFSTDTQYF
TRBV3-1	TRBJ2-3	TRBD1	few	TGTGCCAGCAGCCAAGTTGGGACAGGGGACGATACGCAGTATTTT	CASSQVGTGDDTQYF
TRBV11-2	TRBJ2-5	NA	few	TGTGCCAGCAGCTTACAGGGTCTCAGGGCCCAGTACTTC	CASSLQGLRAQYF
TRBV6-1	TRBJ2-3	NA	NA	TGTGCCAGCTCAGTTGATGCTAGCCCCGGCGGCACAGATACGCAGTATTTT	CASSVDASPGGTDTQYF
TRBV7-2	TRBJ1-2	NA	many	TGTGCCAGCAGCTTAGGGCAGGGAAGCTATGGCTACACCTTC	CASSLGQGSYGYTF
TRBV29-1	TRBJ2-1	NA	NA	TGCAGCGTTGAAGATCCGGCATCGAGCTCCTACAATGAGCAGTTCTTC	CSVEDPASSSYNEQFF
TRBV29-1	TRBJ1-1	NA	few	TGCAGCGCCATGCCGACAGCCTTGGACACTGAAGCTTTCTTT	CSAMPTALDTEAFF
TRBV7-9	TRBJ2-2	NA	few	TGTGCCAGCATTTCTCTAGGAGGCACCGGGGAGCTGTTTTTT	CASISLGGTGELFF
TRBV18	TRBJ2-2	NA	few	TGTGCCAGCTCACCATTTACCCGGGTCGGGGAGCTGTTTTTT	CASSPFTRVGELFF
TRBV7-9	TRBJ2-2	TRBD1	NA	TGTGCCAGCAGCCCCGCGACAGGGGGTTTCACCGGGGAGCTGTTTTTT	CASSPATGGFTGELFF
TRBV4-1	TRBJ1-2	NA	few	TGCGCCAGCAGCCACAGGGATGCGAGTAACTATGGCTACACCTTC	CASSHRDASNYGYTF
TRBV9	TRBJ1-1	NA	NA	TGTGCCGGAAGTAGGACAGCGAACACTGAAGCTTTCTTT	CAGSRTANTEAFF
TRBV5-6	TRBJ2-6	NA	NA	TGTGCCAGCAGCTTGGGATGGGGGAGCTCTGGGGCCAACGTCCTGACTTTC	CASSLGWGSSGANVLTF
TRBV11-3	TRBJ2-1	NA	few	TGTGCCAGCAGCCAAGAGGGCGGGATGCGGAATGAGCAGTTCTTC	CASSQEGGMRNEQFF
TRBV29-1	TRBJ1-1	NA	few	TGCAGCGTGGCCTCAGGGGTGAACACTGAAGCTTTCTTT	CSVASGVNTEAFF